This T cell receptor (beta chain) derives from a study of blood T cell repertoires in COVID-19. Study background: Spain, Italy and the United States supplied samples that represented acute and convalescent COVID-19. Sample material is recorded as cDNA or gDNA derived from T cells, B-cell-depleted T cells, or PBMCs.

The germline V gene has CDR1 ENHRY and CDR2 SYGVKD. The CDR3 has 15 amino acids. Authors' analysis steps: Quantification of nucleated cells was approximated via reference gene primer amplification. Clones were read by immunoSEQ multiplex PCR, and TCRdb kept only the in-frame ones, dropping some. That table is the source of V, J and clone size, and D and trimming were worked out from the DNA. Altogether tens of thousands of clones are present, about 81% being singletons, with the ten largest covering 27%. For this clone: Germline and junction disagree at one end, which may indicate a read error. The same CDR3 can be traced to other DNA sequences in this sample.

The V call is TRBV10-3, the J call TRBJ1-2; D possibly corresponds to TRBD1 (6 bases). The sample consisted of peripheral blood. The receptor was isolated from a human donor in a cohort sampled during active COVID-19. In DNA, the CDR3 is TGTGCCATTAGTGAGGGGGGGGGCGGAAACTATGGCTACACCTTC. It is translated as CAISEGGGGNYGYTF.